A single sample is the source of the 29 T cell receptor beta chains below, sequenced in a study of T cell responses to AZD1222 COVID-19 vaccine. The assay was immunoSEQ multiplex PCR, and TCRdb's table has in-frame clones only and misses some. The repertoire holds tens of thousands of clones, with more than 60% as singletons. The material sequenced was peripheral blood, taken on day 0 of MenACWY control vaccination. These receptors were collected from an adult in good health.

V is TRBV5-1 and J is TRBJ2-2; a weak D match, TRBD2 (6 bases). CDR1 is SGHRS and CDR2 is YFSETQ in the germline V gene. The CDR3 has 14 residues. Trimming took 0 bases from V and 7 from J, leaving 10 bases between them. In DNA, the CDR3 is TGCGCCAGCAGCTTGGCTCTGGGAGGCGGGGAGCTGTTTTTT. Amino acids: CASSLALGGGELFF. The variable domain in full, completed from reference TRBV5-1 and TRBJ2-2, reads KAGVTQTPRYLIKTRGQQVTLSCSPISGHRSVSWYQQTPGQGLQFLFEYFSETQRNKGNFPGRFSGRQFSNSRSEMNVSTLELGDSALYLCASSLALGGGELFFGEGSRLTVL.

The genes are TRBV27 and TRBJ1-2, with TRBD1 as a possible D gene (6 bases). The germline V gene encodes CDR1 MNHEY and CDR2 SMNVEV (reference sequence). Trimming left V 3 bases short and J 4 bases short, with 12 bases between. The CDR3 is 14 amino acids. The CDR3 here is CASSFHGGTYGYTF. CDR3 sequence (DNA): TGTGCCAGCAGTTTCCACGGGGGCACCTATGGCTACACCTTC.

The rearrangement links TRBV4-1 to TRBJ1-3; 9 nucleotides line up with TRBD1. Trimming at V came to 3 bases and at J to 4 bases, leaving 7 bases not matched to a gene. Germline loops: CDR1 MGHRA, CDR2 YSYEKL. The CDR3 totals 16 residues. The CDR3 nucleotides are TGCGCCAGCAGCCAGCATCCCGGGACAGGGGGAAACACCATATATTTT. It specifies CASSQHPGTGGNTIYF.

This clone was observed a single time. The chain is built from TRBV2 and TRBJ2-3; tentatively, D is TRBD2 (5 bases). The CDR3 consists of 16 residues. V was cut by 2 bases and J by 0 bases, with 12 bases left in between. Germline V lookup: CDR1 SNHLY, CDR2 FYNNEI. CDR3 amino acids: CASSENGGSSTDTQYF. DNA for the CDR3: TGTGCCAGCAGTGAAAACGGAGGTTCTAGCACAGATACGCAGTATTTT. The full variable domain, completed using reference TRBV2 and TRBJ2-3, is EPEVTQTPSHQVTQMGQEVILRCVPISNHLYFYWYRQILGQKVEFLVSFYNNEISEKSEIFDDQFSVERPDGSNFTLKIRSTKLEDSAMYFCASSENGGSSTDTQYFGPGTRLTVL.

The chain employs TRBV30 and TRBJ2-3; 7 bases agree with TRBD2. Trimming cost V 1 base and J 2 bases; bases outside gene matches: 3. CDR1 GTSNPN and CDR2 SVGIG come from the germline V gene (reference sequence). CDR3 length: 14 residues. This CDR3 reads CAWSGEGLTDTQYF. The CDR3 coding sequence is TGTGCCTGGAGTGGGGAGGGCCTCACAGATACGCAGTATTTT.

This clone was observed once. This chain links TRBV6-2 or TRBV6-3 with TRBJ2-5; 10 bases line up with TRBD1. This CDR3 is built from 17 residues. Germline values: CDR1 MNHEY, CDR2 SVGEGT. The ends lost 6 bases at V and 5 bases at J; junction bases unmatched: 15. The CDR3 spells CASSRGKTGGSGETQYF. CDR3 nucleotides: TGTGCCAGCAGCCGTGGGAAGACAGGGGGCAGCGGGGAGACCCAGTACTTC.

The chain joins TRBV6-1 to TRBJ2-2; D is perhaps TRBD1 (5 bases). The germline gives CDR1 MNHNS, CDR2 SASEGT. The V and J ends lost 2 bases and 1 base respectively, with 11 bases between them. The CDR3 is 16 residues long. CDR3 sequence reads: CASSELAGWNTGELFF. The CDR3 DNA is TGTGCCAGCAGTGAACTGGCAGGGTGGAACACCGGGGAGCTGTTTTTT.

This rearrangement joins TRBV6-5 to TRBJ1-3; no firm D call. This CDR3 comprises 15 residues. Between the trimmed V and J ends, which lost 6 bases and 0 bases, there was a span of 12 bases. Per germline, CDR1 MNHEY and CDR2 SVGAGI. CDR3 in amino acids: CASRTSGSSGNTIYF. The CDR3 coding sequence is TGTGCCAGCAGGACCTCCGGGAGCTCTGGAAACACCATATATTTT.

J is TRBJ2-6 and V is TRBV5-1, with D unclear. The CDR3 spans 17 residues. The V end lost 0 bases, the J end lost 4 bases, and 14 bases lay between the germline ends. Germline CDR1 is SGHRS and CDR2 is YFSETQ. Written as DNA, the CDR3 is TGCGCCAGCAGCTTGGGTTTTTCGATGGGCGGGGCCAACGTCCTGACTTTC. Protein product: CASSLGFSMGGANVLTF.

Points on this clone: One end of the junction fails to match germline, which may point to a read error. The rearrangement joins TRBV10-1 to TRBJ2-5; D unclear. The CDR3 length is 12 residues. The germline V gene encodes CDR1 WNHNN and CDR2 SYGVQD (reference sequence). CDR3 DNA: TGCGCCAGCAGTGATCAACAAGGGACCCAGTACTTC. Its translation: CASSDQQGTQYF.

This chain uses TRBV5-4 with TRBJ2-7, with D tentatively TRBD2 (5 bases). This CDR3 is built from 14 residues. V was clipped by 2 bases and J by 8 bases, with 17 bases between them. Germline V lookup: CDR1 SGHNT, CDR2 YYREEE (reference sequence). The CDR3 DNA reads TGTGCCAGCAGCTTCCGGGCCGGTGGGAGTCAGCAGTACTTC. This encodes CASSFRAGGSQQYF.

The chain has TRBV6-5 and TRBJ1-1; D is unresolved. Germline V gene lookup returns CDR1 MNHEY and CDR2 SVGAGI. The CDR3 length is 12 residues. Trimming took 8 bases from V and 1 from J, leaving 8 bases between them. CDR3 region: CASRKGNTEAFF. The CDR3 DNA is TGTGCCAGCCGTAAGGGGAACACTGAAGCTTTCTTT.

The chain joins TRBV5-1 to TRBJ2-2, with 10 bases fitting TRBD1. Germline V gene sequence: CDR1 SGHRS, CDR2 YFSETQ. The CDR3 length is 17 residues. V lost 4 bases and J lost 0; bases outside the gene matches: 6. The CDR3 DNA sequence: TGCGCCAGCAGCCCCGGGACAGGGGTAACGAACACCGGGGAGCTGTTTTTT. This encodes CASSPGTGVTNTGELFF.

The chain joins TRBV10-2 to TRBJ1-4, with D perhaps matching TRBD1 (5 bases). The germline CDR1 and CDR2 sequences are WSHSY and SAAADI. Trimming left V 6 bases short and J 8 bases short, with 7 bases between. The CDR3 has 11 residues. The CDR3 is CASRGDEKLFF. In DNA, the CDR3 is TGCGCCAGCAGGGGGGACGAAAAACTGTTTTTT.

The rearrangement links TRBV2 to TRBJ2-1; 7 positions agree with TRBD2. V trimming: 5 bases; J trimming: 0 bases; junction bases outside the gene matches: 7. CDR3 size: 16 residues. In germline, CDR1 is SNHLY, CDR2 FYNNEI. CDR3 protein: CASSPLAARSYNEQFF. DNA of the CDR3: TGTGCCAGCAGTCCGCTAGCGGCCCGCTCCTACAATGAGCAGTTCTTC. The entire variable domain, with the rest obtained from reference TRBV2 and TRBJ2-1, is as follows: EPEVTQTPSHQVTQMGQEVILRCVPISNHLYFYWYRQILGQKVEFLVSFYNNEISEKSEIFDDQFSVERPDGSNFTLKIRSTKLEDSAMYFCASSPLAARSYNEQFFGPGTRLTVL.

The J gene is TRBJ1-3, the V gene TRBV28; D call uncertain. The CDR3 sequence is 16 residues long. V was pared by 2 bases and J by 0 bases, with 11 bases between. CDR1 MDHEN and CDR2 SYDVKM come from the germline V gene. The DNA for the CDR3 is TGTGCCAGCAGTTTAGTCACAGCAAGCTCTGGAAACACCATATATTTT. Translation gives CASSLVTASSGNTIYF. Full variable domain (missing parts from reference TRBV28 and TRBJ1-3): DVKVTQSSRYLVKRTGEKVFLECVQDMDHENMFWYRQDPGLGLRLIYFSYDVKMKEKGDIPEGYSVSREKKERFSLILESASTNQTSMYLCASSLVTASSGNTIYFGEGSWLTVV.

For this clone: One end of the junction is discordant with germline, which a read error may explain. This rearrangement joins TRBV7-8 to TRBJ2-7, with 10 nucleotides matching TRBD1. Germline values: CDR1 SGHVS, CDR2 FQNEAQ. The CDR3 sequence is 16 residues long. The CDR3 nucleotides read TGTGCCAGCACCTTAGGACAGGGGGGAATAGTGAACGAGCAGTACTTC. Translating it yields CASTLGQGGIVNEQYF.

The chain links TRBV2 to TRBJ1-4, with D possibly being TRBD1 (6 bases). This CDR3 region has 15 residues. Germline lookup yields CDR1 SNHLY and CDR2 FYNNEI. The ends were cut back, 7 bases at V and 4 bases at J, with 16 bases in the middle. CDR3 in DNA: TGTGCCAGCAAGCCGTACGGGACACTTAATGAAAAACTGTTTTTT. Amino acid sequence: CASKPYGTLNEKLFF.

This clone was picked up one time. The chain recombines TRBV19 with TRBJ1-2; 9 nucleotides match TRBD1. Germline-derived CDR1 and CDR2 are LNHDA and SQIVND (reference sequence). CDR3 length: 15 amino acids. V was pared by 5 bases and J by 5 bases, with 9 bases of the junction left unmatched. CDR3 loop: CASSPTATGGYGYTF. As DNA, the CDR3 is TGTGCCAGTAGTCCGACTGCGACAGGGGGATATGGCTACACCTTC.

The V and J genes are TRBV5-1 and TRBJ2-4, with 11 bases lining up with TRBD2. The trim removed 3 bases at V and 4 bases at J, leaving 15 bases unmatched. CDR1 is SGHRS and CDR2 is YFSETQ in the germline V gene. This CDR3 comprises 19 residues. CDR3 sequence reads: CASSSGLPSSGGRKNIQYF. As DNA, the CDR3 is TGCGCCAGCAGCTCCGGCCTCCCCTCTAGCGGGGGGCGGAAAAACATTCAGTACTTC.

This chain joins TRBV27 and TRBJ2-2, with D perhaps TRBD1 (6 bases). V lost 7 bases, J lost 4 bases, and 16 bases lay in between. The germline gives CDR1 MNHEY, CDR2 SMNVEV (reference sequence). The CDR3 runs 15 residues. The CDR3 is CASTLSPGVTGELFF. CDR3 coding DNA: TGTGCCAGCACCCTATCCCCAGGGGTCACCGGGGAGCTGTTTTTT.

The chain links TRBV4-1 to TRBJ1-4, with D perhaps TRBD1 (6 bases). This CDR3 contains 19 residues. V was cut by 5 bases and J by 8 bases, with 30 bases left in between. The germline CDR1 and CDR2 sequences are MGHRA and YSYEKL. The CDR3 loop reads CASSYPQRDKGQKWEKLFF. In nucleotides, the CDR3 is TGCGCCAGCAGCTATCCCCAAAGGGACAAAGGCCAGAAGTGGGAAAAACTGTTTTTT.

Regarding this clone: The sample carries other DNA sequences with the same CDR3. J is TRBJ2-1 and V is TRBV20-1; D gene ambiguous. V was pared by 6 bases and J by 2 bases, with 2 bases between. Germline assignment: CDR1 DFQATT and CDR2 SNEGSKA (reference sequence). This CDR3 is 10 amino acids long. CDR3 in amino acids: CSAPYNEQFF. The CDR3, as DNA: TGCAGTGCCCCCTACAATGAGCAGTTCTTC.

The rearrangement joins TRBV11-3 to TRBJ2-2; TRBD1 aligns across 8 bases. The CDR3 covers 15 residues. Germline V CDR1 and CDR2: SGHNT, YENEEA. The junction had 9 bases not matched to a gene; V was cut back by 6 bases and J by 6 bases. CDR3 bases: TGTGCCAGCAGATCTCAGGGGGCTAAAGCCGGGGAGCTGTTTTTT. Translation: CASRSQGAKAGELFF.

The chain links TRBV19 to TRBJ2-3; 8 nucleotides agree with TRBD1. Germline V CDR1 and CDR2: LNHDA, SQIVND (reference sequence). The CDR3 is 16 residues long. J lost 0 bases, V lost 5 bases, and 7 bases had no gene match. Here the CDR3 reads CASSPIRGPSTDTQYF. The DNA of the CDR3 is TGTGCCAGTAGTCCGATCAGGGGGCCTAGCACAGATACGCAGTATTTT.

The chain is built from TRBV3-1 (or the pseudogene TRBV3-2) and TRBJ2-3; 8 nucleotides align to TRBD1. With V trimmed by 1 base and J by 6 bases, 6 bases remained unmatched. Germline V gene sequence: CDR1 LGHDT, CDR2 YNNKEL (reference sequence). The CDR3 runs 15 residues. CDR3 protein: CASSQGRQGWDTQYF. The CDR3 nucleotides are TGTGCCAGCAGCCAAGGGAGACAGGGGTGGGATACGCAGTATTTT.

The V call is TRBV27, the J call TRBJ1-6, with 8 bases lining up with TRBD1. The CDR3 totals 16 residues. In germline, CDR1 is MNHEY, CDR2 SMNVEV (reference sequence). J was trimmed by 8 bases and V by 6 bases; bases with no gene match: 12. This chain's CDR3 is CASRDDRGLAHSPLHF. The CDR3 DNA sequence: TGTGCCAGCAGGGACGACAGGGGCCTTGCACATTCACCCCTCCACTTT.

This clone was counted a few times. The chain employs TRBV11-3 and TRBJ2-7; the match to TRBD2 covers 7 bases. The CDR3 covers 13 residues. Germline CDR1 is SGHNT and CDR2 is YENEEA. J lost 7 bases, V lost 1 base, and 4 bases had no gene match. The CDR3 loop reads CASSLGGRGEQYF. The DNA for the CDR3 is TGTGCCAGCAGCTTAGGCGGGAGAGGAGAGCAGTACTTC.

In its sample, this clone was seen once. CDR3 amino acids: CAWSRRVSGEQYF. CDR3 DNA sequence: TGTGCCTGGAGTCGGCGGGTTTCGGGCGAGCAGTACTTC. The V and J genes are TRBV30 and TRBJ2-7; the D gene is possibly TRBD2 (5 bases). V dropped 2 bases and J dropped 6 bases, with 14 bases sitting between them. Germline CDR1 and CDR2: GTSNPN and SVGIG (reference sequence). CDR3 length equals 13 residues.